This TCR beta chain was captured in a study of blood T cell repertoires in COVID-19. At the level of the study: Acute-phase and convalescent COVID-19 samples originated in the United States, Italy and Spain. T cells, B-cell-depleted T cells, or PBMCs provided the cDNA or gDNA that served as material.

The germline CDR1 and CDR2 sequences are LGHDT and YNNKEL (reference sequence). Trimming removed 1 base at V and 3 bases at J, with 22 bases between. This CDR3 spans 19 amino acids. Some clones are missing from TCRdb's copy, which holds only in-frame ones; the method was immunoSEQ multiplex PCR. In the table there are hundreds of thousands of clones, roughly 89% of which are singletons. A single count supports this clone. The sequenced sample was peripheral blood. The rearrangement links TRBV3-1 (or the pseudogene TRBV3-2) to TRBJ2-1; D possibly corresponds to TRBD2 (6 bases). This clonotype was sampled from a woman between 18 and 30 years old who had recovered from COVID-19. The CDR3 here is CASSQVCRHSGGDYNEQFF. CDR3 sequence (DNA): TGTGCCAGCAGCCAAGTGTGTAGACACAGCGGAGGGGACTACAATGAGCAGTTCTTC.